This T cell receptor (beta chain) was captured in a study of T-cell memory formation after mild COVID-19. TCRdb itself ran the 5' RACE reads through MiXCR, one entry per CDR3 protein. The sample carries fewer than 350,000 distinct CDR3 sequences, about 15% recorded once. This CDR3 spans 16 amino acids. The J segment lost 0 bases and the V segment lost 4 bases, leaving 5 bases of the junction unmatched. Germline values: CDR1 SGDLS, CDR2 YYNGEE. Study-wide findings and caveats: Day 15 to 85 contracting clones showed balanced CD4/CD8; later expanders leaned CD4+. Unconfirmed was the SARS-CoV-2 specificity of second-wave clones that peaked on day 37.

As concerns this clonotype: Its target is not known.

The TCR sequence derives from a man in his late teens or twenties who had mild COVID-19 (a few samples of this study predate the infection). Cell type and time point are not known. V usage is TRBV9 and J usage is TRBJ2-3; TRBD1 matches 10 bases. Sequencing was performed on PBMCs or a T cell subset sorted from them (not recorded which). CDR3 sequence: CASSPWDRGSTDTQYF. The CDR3 nucleotides are TGTGCCAGCAGCCCCTGGGACAGGGGCAGCACAGATACGCAGTATTTT.